Listed here are 30 T cell receptor beta chains from one sample, sequenced in a study of shared clonotypes between healthy human individuals. Assay used: immunoSEQ multiplex PCR; TCRdb lists only in-frame clones, some missing. The table records some 660,000 clones, around three quarters of them present only once. Specimen: memory CD4+ T cells sorted from blood. Described subset: CD45RA-negative fraction. Receptors were obtained from a woman in her twenties or thirties in good health.

The gene calls are TRBV4-1 and TRBJ1-5; 9 bases are shared with TRBD1. Germline loops: CDR1 MGHRA, CDR2 YSYEKL. V lost 4 bases to trimming and J lost 0 bases; unmatched junction nucleotides: 16. CDR3 length: 20 residues. CDR3 DNA sequence: TGCGCCAGCAGCCTTTCGATTGGACAGGGGATAGGAGATAGCAATCAGCCCCAGCATTTT. This gives the protein CASSLSIGQGIGDSNQPQHF.

The chain employs TRBV30 and TRBJ2-1; 7 nucleotides agree with TRBD2. This CDR3 is built from 13 residues. Germline V gene lookup returns CDR1 GTSNPN and CDR2 SVGIG (reference sequence). The trim removed 3 bases at V and 7 bases at J, leaving 6 bases unmatched. The CDR3 coding sequence is TGTGCCTGGAGGGCGGGAGCGGAGAATGAGCAGTTCTTC. Translation: CAWRAGAENEQFF.

The table lists this clone with many counts. This chain links TRBV28 with TRBJ2-7; possibly TRBD1 for D (5 bases). Germline V gives CDR1 MDHEN, CDR2 SYDVKM. Trimming pared 5 bases from V and 0 bases from J, leaving 20 bases between. The CDR3 sequence is 17 residues long. CDR3 in amino acids: CASSTSRKGMSSYEQYF. Here the CDR3 DNA reads TGTGCCAGCAGTACCTCACGGAAGGGGATGAGCTCCTACGAGCAGTACTTC.

This clone was detected only a few times. This rearrangement joins TRBV6-1 to TRBJ1-5; no firm D call. Trimming shortened V by 3 bases and J by 1 base, and 10 bases separated the two germline ends. The CDR3 has 15 residues. Germline lookup yields CDR1 MNHNS and CDR2 SASEGT. The CDR3, as DNA: TGTGCCAGCAGTGAGGGAGACACGAGCAATCAGCCCCAGCATTTT. It encodes CASSEGDTSNQPQHF.

The V gene is TRBV4-1, the J gene TRBJ1-5, with D tentatively TRBD1 (6 bases). In germline, CDR1 is MGHRA, CDR2 YSYEKL. The length of the CDR3 is 16 residues. V lost 0 bases to trimming and J lost 2 bases, with 11 bases between them. This chain's CDR3 is CASSQDGTNRNQPQHF. CDR3 DNA sequence: TGCGCCAGCAGCCAAGACGGGACAAACCGCAATCAGCCCCAGCATTTT.

The chain has TRBV11-1 and TRBJ2-1; 7 bases match TRBD1. The CDR3 length is 16 residues. Germline V gives CDR1 SGHAT, CDR2 FQDESV (reference sequence). Germline trimming cut 5 bases from V and 4 bases from J; bases unmatched to any gene: 11. Written as DNA, the CDR3 is TGTGCCAGCAGCCGGGGACCGGGACAGCTATACAATGAGCAGTTCTTC. Translation gives CASSRGPGQLYNEQFF.

V usage is TRBV5-4 and J usage is TRBJ2-3; D is uncertain. Trimming removed 1 base from V and 1 base from J, with 4 bases in between. The CDR3 loop spans 13 amino acids. Looked up from germline, CDR1 is SGHNT and CDR2 is YYREEE (reference sequence). Written as DNA, the CDR3 is TGTGCCAGCAGCTTGCGAGGCACAGATACGCAGTATTTT. It is translated as CASSLRGTDTQYF.

The chain employs TRBV11-2 and TRBJ2-3; D is uncertain. CDR1 and CDR2 (germline): SGHAT, FQNNGV. V was trimmed by 1 base and J by 7 bases, leaving 9 bases between them. This CDR3 spans 13 amino acids. The CDR3: CASSLATQNTQYF. CDR3 sequence (DNA): TGTGCCAGCAGCTTAGCCACACAGAATACGCAGTATTTT.

This chain links TRBV7-2 with TRBJ2-1; D is ambiguous. Germline V lookup: CDR1 SGHTA, CDR2 FQGNSA. The CDR3 loop spans 15 amino acids. With 7 bases removed from V and 9 bases from J, the gap between germline ends came to 22 bases. The DNA of the CDR3 is TGTGCCAGCACCCGAGTCGCTCTAGTACTGTCTGAGCAGTTCTTC. Translated: CASTRVALVLSEQFF.

The genes are TRBV28 and TRBJ1-2; D is undetermined. V dropped 4 bases and J dropped 4 bases, with 13 bases sitting between them. The CDR3 extends over 14 amino acids. Germline lookup yields CDR1 MDHEN and CDR2 SYDVKM. CDR3 bases: TGTGCCAGCAGTTCCTCCGGGCGGATCTATGGCTACACCTTC. It yields the protein CASSSSGRIYGYTF.

The chain employs TRBV15 and TRBJ2-2; D gene uncertain. Trimming cost V 3 bases and J 8 bases, with 16 bases left between them. Germline V gene sequence: CDR1 LNHNV, CDR2 YYDKDF (reference sequence). CDR3 length: 15 residues. CDR3 protein: CATSSPSRVMGELFF. For the CDR3, the DNA is TGTGCCACCAGCAGCCCCTCTAGGGTTATGGGGGAGCTGTTTTTT.

V is TRBV20-1 and J is TRBJ2-5; D is ambiguous. The J call may be in error: the DNA end matches TRBJ2-7 better. Germline CDR1 is DFQATT and CDR2 is SNEGSKA (reference sequence). The CDR3 has 11 residues. The CDR3 reads CSASELYEQYF. The CDR3 bases are TGCAGTGCTAGTGAGCTCTACGAGCAGTACTTC.

This chain joins TRBV27 and TRBJ1-5; TRBD1 agrees at 8 bases. This CDR3 has 15 residues. CDR1 is MNHEY, CDR2 SMNVEV, per germline (reference sequence). J gave up 5 bases and V 3 bases, and 6 bases lay outside the gene matches. CDR3 sequence: CASSLTGESYQPQHF. CDR3 bases: TGTGCCAGCAGTTTGACAGGGGAGTCGTATCAGCCCCAGCATTTT.

This chain links TRBV20-1 with TRBJ1-1; D is unclear. The CDR3 is 10 amino acids. Trimming pared 4 bases from V and 10 bases from J, leaving 10 bases between. CDR1 is DFQATT, CDR2 SNEGSKA, per germline (reference sequence). The CDR3 DNA reads as TGCAGTGCTAACGATCTGGTAGCTTTCTTT. Protein: CSANDLVAFF.

The chain joins TRBV29-1 to TRBJ2-3; D is possibly TRBD2 (6 bases). Deletions cut 4 bases from V and 4 bases from J, with 9 bases between. This CDR3 is built from 12 residues. CDR1 is SQVTM, CDR2 ANQGSEA, per germline. CDR3 DNA: TGCAGCGTTGCCAGGGAGGCAGATACGCAGTATTTT. It specifies CSVAREADTQYF.

This clone was seen just once. The V call is TRBV19, the J call TRBJ2-7, with TRBD1 matching over 11 bases. The CDR3 has 16 residues. CDR1 and CDR2 (germline): LNHDA, SQIVND (reference sequence). V lost 5 bases to trimming and J lost 3 bases; unmatched junction nucleotides: 9. The CDR3 nucleotides are TGTGCCAGTAGTGACCGGACAGGGGGCTATTACTACGAGCAGTACTTC. The encoded protein is CASSDRTGGYYYEQYF. Drawing the rest from reference TRBV19 and TRBJ2-7, the complete variable domain is DGGITQSPKYLFRKEGQNVTLSCEQNLNHDAMYWYRQDPGQGLRLIYYSQIVNDFQKGDIAEGYSVSREKKESFPLTVTSAQKNPTAFYLCASSDRTGGYYYEQYFGPGTRLTVT.

V gene TRBV30 combines with J gene TRBJ2-5, with D hard to call. The J call may be in error: the DNA end matches TRBJ2-7 better. This CDR3 is 13 amino acids long. The germline V gene has CDR1 GTSNPN and CDR2 SVGIG (reference sequence). CDR3 protein: CAWSVLNIYEQYF. The CDR3 DNA reads as TGTGCCTGGAGTGTACTGAACATTTACGAGCAGTACTTC.

The chain is built from TRBV5-4 and TRBJ2-5; weak D call: TRBD2 (6 bases). CDR3 length: 14 residues. Germline V lookup: CDR1 SGHNT, CDR2 YYREEE (reference sequence). Trimming removed 2 bases at V and 1 base at J, with 9 bases between. The CDR3 coding sequence is TGTGCCAGCAGCTTTTCAGCGGGCCAAGAGACCCAGTACTTC. Encoded protein: CASSFSAGQETQYF.

This rearrangement joins TRBV7-8 to TRBJ1-4, with D uncertain. CDR3 size: 11 residues. V was shortened by 3 bases and J by 7 bases, with 3 bases between the two germline ends. Germline-derived CDR1 and CDR2 are SGHVS and FQNEAQ. CDR3 bases: TGTGCCAGCAGCTTGAGTGAAAAACTGTTTTTT. Translated: CASSLSEKLFF.

The chain's CDR3 is CASSTEGGEQFF. Written as DNA, the CDR3 is TGTGCCAGCAGTACGGAGGGGGGTGAGCAGTTCTTC. The rearrangement uses TRBV2 and TRBJ2-1; D may be TRBD1 or TRBD2 (6 bases each). The CDR3 is 12 amino acids. In germline, CDR1 is SNHLY, CDR2 FYNNEI. Trimming took 5 bases from V and 9 from J, leaving 11 bases between them. The full variable domain, its missing parts supplied by reference TRBV2 and TRBJ2-1, is EPEVTQTPSHQVTQMGQEVILRCVPISNHLYFYWYRQILGQKVEFLVSFYNNEISEKSEIFDDQFSVERPDGSNFTLKIRSTKLEDSAMYFCASSTEGGEQFFGPGTRLTVL.

The rearrangement joins TRBV19 to TRBJ2-3; 7 bases agree with TRBD1. Per germline, CDR1 LNHDA and CDR2 SQIVND (reference sequence). The CDR3 runs to 14 residues. The V and J ends lost 5 bases and 5 bases, in that order; junction bases with no gene match: 7. The CDR3 sequence: CASSFYRGVDTQYF. The CDR3 coding sequence is TGTGCCAGTAGTTTCTACAGGGGTGTAGATACGCAGTATTTT. The whole variable domain, remainder taken from reference TRBV19 and TRBJ2-3, is DGGITQSPKYLFRKEGQNVTLSCEQNLNHDAMYWYRQDPGQGLRLIYYSQIVNDFQKGDIAEGYSVSREKKESFPLTVTSAQKNPTAFYLCASSFYRGVDTQYFGPGTRLTVL.

This chain joins TRBV5-1 and TRBJ2-5; D is unresolved. The V end lost 4 bases, the J end lost 2 bases, and 12 bases lay between the germline ends. Germline V lookup: CDR1 SGHRS, CDR2 YFSETQ. The length of the CDR3 is 14 residues. CDR3 DNA sequence: TGCGCCAGCAGCAATGTTGCCACGCAAGAGACCCAGTACTTC. Protein: CASSNVATQETQYF.

This clone was observed a few times. The genes are TRBV29-1 and TRBJ2-1; 9 bases are shared with TRBD2. The CDR3 sequence is 14 residues long. The junction had 2 bases not matched to a gene; V was cut back by 4 bases and J by 1 base. The germline CDR1 and CDR2 sequences are SQVTM and ANQGSEA. The DNA of the CDR3 is TGCAGCGTTGGGACTAGCGAATCCTACAATGAGCAGTTCTTC. This translates into CSVGTSESYNEQFF.

This clone was counted a few times. The genes are TRBV4-1 and TRBJ1-2; unclear D gene. CDR1 is MGHRA and CDR2 is YSYEKL in the germline V gene. This CDR3 region has 16 residues. Trimming left V 1 base short and J 6 bases short, with 18 bases between. This CDR3 is CASSQVHPGGPDGYTF. The CDR3 DNA follows: TGCGCCAGCAGCCAAGTTCACCCCGGTGGACCCGATGGCTACACCTTC.

V gene TRBV5-1 combines with J gene TRBJ2-1; D may be TRBD2 (6 bases). The CDR3 is 12 residues long. Germline loops: CDR1 SGHRS, CDR2 YFSETQ. V was pared by 4 bases and J by 13 bases, with 15 bases between. The CDR3: CASSVLAGSQFF. CDR3 in DNA: TGCGCCAGCAGCGTCCTCGCGGGATCACAGTTCTTC.

The chain is built from TRBV13 and TRBJ2-2, with 8 positions matching TRBD1. V was clipped by 5 bases and J by 3 bases; unmatched bases: 14. Per germline, CDR1 PRHDT and CDR2 FYEKMQ (reference sequence). The CDR3 is 18 amino acids. The CDR3 spells CASSLSLGQGADTGELFF. The CDR3, as DNA: TGTGCCAGCAGCCTATCCCTTGGGCAGGGGGCGGACACCGGGGAGCTGTTTTTT.

This chain uses TRBV11-2 with TRBJ1-4; 10 bases map to TRBD1. With 6 bases clipped from V and 2 bases from J, the junction kept 12 bases outside the gene matches. The CDR3 length is 18 residues. Germline assignment: CDR1 SGHAT and CDR2 FQNNGV. The CDR3 loop is CASRKRQGARTTNEKLFF. CDR3 in DNA: TGTGCCAGCAGGAAGAGACAGGGGGCTCGTACGACTAATGAAAAACTGTTTTTT.

This clone was observed once. This rearrangement joins TRBV30 to TRBJ2-7; no clear D. The V end lost 1 base, the J end lost 3 bases, and 7 bases lay between the germline ends. The CDR3 extends over 12 amino acids. CDR1 is GTSNPN and CDR2 is SVGIG in the germline V gene (reference sequence). CDR3 coding DNA: TGTGCCTGGAGTGAGGCCCTCTACGAGCAGTACTTC. The encoded protein is CAWSEALYEQYF.

The chain is built from TRBV29-1 and TRBJ2-7; 11 bases are a match to TRBD1. Per the germline V gene, CDR1 is SQVTM and CDR2 is ANQGSEA. This CDR3 has 17 residues. The CDR3 coding sequence is TGCAGTATATGGGACAGGGGGAGCGGGAGGCCCTCCTACGAGCAGTACTTC. It specifies CSIWDRGSGRPSYEQYF.

The chain has TRBV29-1 and TRBJ2-7; 9 bases line up with TRBD1. The length of the CDR3 is 16 residues. Looked up from germline, CDR1 is SQVTM and CDR2 is ANQGSEA. V dropped 1 base and J dropped 0; count of bases not matched to a gene: 7. CDR3 coding DNA: TGCAGCGTTGAAGCTAACACAGGGGGCCTCTCCTACGAGCAGTACTTC. It specifies CSVEANTGGLSYEQYF.